The entry below gives a single TCR beta chain sequence along with its context. The sample belongs to a study of blood T cell repertoires in COVID-19. Study-wide background: COVID-19 samples, acute and convalescent, were from the United States, Italy and Spain. Sources were T cells, B-cell-depleted T cells, or PBMCs; the material itself was cDNA or gDNA.

In the authors' methods: Amplification from reference gene primers served as the basis for estimated nucleated cell counts. The protocol was immunoSEQ multiplex PCR, while the TCRdb copy is restricted to in-frame clones and leaves out a portion. V and J calls and clone size are copied from that table; D and trimming were computed from the DNA. Here the sample spans 240,000 or so clones, approximately 80% being singletons. Germline V gene lookup returns CDR1 SGHTA and CDR2 FQGNSA. This CDR3 is built from 16 residues. V lost 4 bases and J lost 9; bases outside the gene matches: 11. The specimen was peripheral blood. This clonotype was sampled from a woman of 80 years or more with acute or convalescent COVID-19. The rearrangement joins TRBV7-2 to TRBJ2-1, with 11 nucleotides matching TRBD2. DNA for the CDR3: TGTGCCAGCAGCTCACAGACTAGCGGGATGCTTGGTGAGCAGTTCTTC. It yields the protein CASSSQTSGMLGEQFF.